This TCR beta chain stems from a study of cytomegalovirus exposure and HLA in healthy donors. The primer mix had 60 Vbeta and 13 Jbeta primers. Profiled with immunoSEQ multiplex PCR; TCRdb holds only in-frame clones, not every one. Of under 200,000 clones listed, about four fifths are singletons. Study results and limitations: Clonal expansion, a later analysis showed, was greater in HLA-associated TCR beta chains than in equally common others.

About this clone: The antigen remains unidentified.

The specimen was PBMCs. This TCR was recovered from a woman under 30 in good health and CMV-seronegative.

The CDR3 spells CAIKGGQVNTGELFF. CDR3 DNA: TGTGCCATCAAAGGGGGACAGGTCAACACCGGGGAGCTGTTTTTT. The chain combines TRBV10-3 with TRBJ2-2, with 8 bases matching TRBD1. CDR3 length: 15 residues. CDR1 ENHRY and CDR2 SYGVKD come from the germline V gene. V lost 7 bases and J lost 2; bases outside the gene matches: 6.